The 3 T cell receptor beta chains below all came from one sample that was sequenced in a study of cytomegalovirus exposure and HLA in healthy donors. 60 Vbeta and 13 Jbeta primers were used in PCR. Clones were read by immunoSEQ multiplex PCR, and TCRdb kept only the in-frame ones, dropping some. This table has 99,000 or so clones, more than 60% appearing once. Sequenced material: PBMCs. Source of these receptors: a man aged 55 to 70 in good health and CMV-seropositive.

This clone was observed a few times. This rearrangement joins TRBV9 to TRBJ2-3, with D maybe TRBD1 (6 bases). Deletions cut 4 bases from V and 0 bases from J, with 9 bases between. CDR3 length equals 14 residues. Germline V gene sequence: CDR1 SGDLS, CDR2 YYNGEE. The DNA for the CDR3 is TGTGCCAGCAGCTTCGGACAGAGCACAGATACGCAGTATTTT. This translates into CASSFGQSTDTQYF.

This sequence joins TRBV27 and TRBJ2-7; possible D gene TRBD1, 6 bases. Trimming took 5 bases from V and 0 from J, leaving 26 bases between them. Germline CDR1 and CDR2: MNHEY and SMNVEV (reference sequence). The CDR3 is 19 residues long. The CDR3 is CASSLNPGHSRPSSYEQYF. CDR3 coding DNA: TGTGCCAGCAGTCTTAATCCGGGACACTCAAGACCGAGCTCCTACGAGCAGTACTTC.

The rearrangement uses TRBV28 and TRBJ2-7; 7 nucleotides line up with TRBD2. Germline trimming cut 2 bases from V and 6 bases from J; bases unmatched to any gene: 13. The germline CDR1 and CDR2 sequences are MDHEN and SYDVKM. The CDR3 contains 16 residues. CDR3 sequence: CASSLGGGTPRSEQYF. As DNA, the CDR3 is TGTGCCAGCAGTTTAGGGGGAGGGACCCCCCGAAGCGAGCAGTACTTC.